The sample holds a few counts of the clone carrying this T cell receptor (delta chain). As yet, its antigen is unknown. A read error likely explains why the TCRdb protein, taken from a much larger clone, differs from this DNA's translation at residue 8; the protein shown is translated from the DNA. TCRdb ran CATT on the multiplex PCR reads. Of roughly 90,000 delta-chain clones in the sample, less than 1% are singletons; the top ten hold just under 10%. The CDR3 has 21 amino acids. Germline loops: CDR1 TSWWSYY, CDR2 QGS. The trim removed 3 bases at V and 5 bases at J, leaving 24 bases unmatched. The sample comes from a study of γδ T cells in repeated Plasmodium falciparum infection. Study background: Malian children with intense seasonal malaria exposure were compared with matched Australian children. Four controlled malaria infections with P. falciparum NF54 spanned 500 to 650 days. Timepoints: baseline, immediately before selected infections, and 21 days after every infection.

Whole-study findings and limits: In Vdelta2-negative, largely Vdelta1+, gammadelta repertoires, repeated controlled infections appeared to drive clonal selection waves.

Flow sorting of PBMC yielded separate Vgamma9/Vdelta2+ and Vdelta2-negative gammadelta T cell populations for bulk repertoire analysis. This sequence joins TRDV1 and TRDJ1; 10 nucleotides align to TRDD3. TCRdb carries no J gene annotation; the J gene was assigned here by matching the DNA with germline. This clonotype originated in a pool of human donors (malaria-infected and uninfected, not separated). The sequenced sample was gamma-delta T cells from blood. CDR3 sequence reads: CALGDIVLPLLGDGSTDKLIF. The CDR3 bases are TGTGCTCTTGGGGATATAGTTCTCCCCTTACTGGGGGATGGGTCTACTGATAAACTCATCTTT.